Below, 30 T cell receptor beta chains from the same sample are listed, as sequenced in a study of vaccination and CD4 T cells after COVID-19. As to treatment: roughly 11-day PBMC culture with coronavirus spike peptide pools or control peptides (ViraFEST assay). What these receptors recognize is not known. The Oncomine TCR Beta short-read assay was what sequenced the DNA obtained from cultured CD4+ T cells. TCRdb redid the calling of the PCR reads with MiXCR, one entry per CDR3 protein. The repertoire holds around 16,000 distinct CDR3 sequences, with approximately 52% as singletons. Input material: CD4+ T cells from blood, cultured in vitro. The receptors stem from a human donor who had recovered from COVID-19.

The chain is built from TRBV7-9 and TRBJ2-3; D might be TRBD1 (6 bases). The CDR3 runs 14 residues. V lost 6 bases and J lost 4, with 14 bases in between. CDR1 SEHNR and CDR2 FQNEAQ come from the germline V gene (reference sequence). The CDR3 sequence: CASRWGGGPDTQYF. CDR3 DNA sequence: TGTGCCAGCAGATGGGGTGGGGGCCCAGATACGCAGTATTTT.

The CDR3 bases are TGTGCCAGCAGGGTCGGGACAACCCAGAACACTGAAGCTTTCTTT. Translating it yields CASRVGTTQNTEAFF. V is TRBV6-1 and J is TRBJ1-1; D is perhaps TRBD1 (6 bases). Germline V lookup: CDR1 MNHNS, CDR2 SASEGT. This CDR3 is 15 amino acids long. Trimming cost V 6 bases and J 1 base, with 15 bases left between them.

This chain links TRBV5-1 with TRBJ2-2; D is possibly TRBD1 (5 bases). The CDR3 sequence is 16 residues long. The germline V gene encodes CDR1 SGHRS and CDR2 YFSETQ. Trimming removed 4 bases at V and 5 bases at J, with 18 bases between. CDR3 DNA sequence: TGCGCCAGCAGCCCTATTGCGACAGCCAGTACCGGGGAGCTGTTTTTT. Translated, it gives CASSPIATASTGELFF.

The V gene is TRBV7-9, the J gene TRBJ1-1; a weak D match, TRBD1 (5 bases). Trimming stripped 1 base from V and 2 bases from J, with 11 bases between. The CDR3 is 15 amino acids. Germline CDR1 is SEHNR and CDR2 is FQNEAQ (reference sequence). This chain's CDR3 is CASSLVAGPNTEAFF. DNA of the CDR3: TGTGCCAGCAGCTTAGTGGCGGGGCCTAACACTGAAGCTTTCTTT.

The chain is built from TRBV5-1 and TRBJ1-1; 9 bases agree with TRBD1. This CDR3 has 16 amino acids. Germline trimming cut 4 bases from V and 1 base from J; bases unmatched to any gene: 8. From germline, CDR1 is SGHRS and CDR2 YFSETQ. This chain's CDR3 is CASSPLQGAANTEAFF. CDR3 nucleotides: TGCGCCAGCAGCCCCCTACAGGGGGCCGCGAACACTGAAGCTTTCTTT.

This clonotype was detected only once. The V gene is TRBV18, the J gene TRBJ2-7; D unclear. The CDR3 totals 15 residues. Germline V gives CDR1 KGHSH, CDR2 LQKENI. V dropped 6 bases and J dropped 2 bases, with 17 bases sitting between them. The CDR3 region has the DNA TGTGCCAGCTCCCCCTCTGGACCGTTGACCTACGAGCAGTACTTC. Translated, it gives CASSPSGPLTYEQYF.

CDR3 nucleotides: TGTGCCAGCAGCACAAAAGGGAGAGCTAACTATGGCTACACCTTC. This codes for CASSTKGRANYGYTF. The J gene is TRBJ1-2, the V gene TRBV21-1. TRBV21-1 is a pseudogene segment. The CDR3 extends over 15 amino acids.

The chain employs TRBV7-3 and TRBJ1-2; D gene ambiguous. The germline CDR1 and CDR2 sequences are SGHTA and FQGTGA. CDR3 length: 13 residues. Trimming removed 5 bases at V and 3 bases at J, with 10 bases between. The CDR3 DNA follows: TGTGCCAGCAGCGAATCGGGATACTATGGCTACACCTTC. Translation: CASSESGYYGYTF.

CDR3 sequence: CASSTDGSYEQYF. As DNA, the CDR3 is TGTGCCAGCAGCACGGACGGATCCTACGAGCAGTACTTC. The rearrangement joins TRBV11-3 to TRBJ2-7; no firm D call. The ends were cut back, 5 bases at V and 1 base at J, with 9 bases in the middle. The CDR3 spans 13 residues. CDR1 and CDR2 from the germline V gene are SGHNT and YENEEA.

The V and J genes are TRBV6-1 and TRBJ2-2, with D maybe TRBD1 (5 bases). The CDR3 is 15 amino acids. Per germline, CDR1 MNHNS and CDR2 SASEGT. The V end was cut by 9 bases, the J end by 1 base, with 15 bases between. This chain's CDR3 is CASFPPGLNTGELFF. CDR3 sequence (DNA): TGTGCCAGTTTCCCCCCAGGGTTGAACACCGGGGAGCTGTTTTTT.

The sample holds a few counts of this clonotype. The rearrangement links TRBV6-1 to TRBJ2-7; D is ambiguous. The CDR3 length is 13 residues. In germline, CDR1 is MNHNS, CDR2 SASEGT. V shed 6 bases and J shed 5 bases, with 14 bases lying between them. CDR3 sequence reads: CASRPGPENEQYF. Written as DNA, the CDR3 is TGTGCCAGCAGGCCCGGGCCTGAAAACGAGCAGTACTTC.

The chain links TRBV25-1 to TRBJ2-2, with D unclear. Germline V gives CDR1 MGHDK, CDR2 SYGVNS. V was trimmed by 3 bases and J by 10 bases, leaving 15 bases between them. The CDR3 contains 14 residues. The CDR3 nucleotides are TGTGCCAGCAGTGATTCCCGTGGGGTGGTGGAGCTGTTTTTT. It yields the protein CASSDSRGVVELFF.

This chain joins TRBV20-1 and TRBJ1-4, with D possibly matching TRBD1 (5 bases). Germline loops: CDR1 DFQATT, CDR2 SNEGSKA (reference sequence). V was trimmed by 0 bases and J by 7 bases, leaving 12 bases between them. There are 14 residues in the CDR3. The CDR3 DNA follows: TGCAGTGCTAGAGACAGGGTCAAGGGTGAAAAACTGTTTTTT. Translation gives CSARDRVKGEKLFF.

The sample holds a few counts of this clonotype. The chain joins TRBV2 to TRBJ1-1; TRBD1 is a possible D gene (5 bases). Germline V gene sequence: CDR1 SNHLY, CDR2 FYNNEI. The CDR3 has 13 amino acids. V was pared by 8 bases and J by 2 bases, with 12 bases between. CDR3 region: CASLRQPNTEAFF. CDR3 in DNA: TGTGCCAGCCTAAGACAGCCCAACACTGAAGCTTTCTTT.

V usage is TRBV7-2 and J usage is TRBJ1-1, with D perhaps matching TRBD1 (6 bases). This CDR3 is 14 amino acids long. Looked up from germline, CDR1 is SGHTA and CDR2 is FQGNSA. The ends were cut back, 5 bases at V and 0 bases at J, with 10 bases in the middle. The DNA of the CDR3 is TGTGCCAGCAGCGCACAGGGACTGAACACTGAAGCTTTCTTT. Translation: CASSAQGLNTEAFF.

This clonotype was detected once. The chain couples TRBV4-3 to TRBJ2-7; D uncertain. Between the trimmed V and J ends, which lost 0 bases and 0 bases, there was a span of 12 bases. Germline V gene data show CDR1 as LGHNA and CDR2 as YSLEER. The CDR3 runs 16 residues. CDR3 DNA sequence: TGCGCCAGCAGCCAAGAGATTGGCAGCAGCTCCTACGAGCAGTACTTC. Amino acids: CASSQEIGSSSYEQYF.

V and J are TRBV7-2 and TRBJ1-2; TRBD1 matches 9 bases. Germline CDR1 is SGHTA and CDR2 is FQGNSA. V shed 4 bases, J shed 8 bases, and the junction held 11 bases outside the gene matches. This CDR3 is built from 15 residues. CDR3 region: CASSSQGAISTGYTF. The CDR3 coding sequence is TGTGCCAGCAGCTCACAGGGGGCGATAAGCACCGGCTACACCTTC.

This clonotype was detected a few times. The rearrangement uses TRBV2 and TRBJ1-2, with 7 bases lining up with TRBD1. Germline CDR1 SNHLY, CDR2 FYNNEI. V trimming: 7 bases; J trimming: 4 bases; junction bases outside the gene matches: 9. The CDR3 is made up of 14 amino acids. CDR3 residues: CASTLTGPSYGYTF. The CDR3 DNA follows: TGTGCCAGCACCCTGACAGGGCCTTCCTATGGCTACACCTTC.

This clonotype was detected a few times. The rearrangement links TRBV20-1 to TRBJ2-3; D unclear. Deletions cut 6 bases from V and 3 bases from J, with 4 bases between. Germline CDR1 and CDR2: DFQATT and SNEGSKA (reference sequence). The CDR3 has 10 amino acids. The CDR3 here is CSALTDTQYF. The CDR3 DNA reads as TGCAGTGCCCTGACAGATACGCAGTATTTT.

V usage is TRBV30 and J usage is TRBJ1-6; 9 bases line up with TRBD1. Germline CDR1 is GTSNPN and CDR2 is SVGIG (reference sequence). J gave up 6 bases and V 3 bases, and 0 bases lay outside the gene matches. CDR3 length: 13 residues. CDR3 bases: TGTGCCTGGAGGGACAGGGGTAATTCACCCCTCCACTTT. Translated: CAWRDRGNSPLHF.

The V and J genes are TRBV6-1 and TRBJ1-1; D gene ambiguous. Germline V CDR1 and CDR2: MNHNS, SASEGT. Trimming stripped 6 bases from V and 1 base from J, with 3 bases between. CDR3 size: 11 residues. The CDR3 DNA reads TGTGCCAGCAGACGGAACACTGAAGCTTTCTTT. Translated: CASRRNTEAFF.

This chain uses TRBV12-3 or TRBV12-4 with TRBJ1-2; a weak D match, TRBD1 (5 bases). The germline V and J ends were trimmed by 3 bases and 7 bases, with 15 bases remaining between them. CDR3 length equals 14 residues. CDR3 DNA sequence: TGTGCCAGCAGTTTTCACGGGGGAGAGGGTGGCTACACCTTC. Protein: CASSFHGGEGGYTF.

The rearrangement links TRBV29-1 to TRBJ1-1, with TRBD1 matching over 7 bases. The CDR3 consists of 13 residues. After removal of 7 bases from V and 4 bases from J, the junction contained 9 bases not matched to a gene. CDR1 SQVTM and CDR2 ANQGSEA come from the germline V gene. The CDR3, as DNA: TGCAGCGGCCTTACAGGGGTGAGCACTGAAGCTTTCTTT. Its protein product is CSGLTGVSTEAFF.

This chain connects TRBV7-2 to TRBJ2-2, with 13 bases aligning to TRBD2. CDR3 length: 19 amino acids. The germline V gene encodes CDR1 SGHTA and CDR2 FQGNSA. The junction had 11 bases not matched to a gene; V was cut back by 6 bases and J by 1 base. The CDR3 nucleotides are TGTGCCAGCAGTCAAAGACTAGCGGGGGGCCTTCTGAACACCGGGGAGCTGTTTTTT. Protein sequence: CASSQRLAGGLLNTGELFF.

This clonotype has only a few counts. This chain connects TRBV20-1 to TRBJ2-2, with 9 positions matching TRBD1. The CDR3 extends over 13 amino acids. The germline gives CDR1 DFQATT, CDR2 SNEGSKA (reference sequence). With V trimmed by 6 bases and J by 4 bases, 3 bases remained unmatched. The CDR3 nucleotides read TGCAGTGCGAGACAGGGGGGCACCGGGGAGCTGTTTTTT. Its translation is CSARQGGTGELFF.

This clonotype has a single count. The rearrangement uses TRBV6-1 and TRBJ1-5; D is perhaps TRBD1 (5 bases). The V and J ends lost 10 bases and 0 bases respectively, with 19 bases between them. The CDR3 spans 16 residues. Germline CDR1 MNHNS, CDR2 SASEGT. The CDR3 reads CATLFGGTYSNQPQHF. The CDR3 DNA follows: TGTGCCACCCTATTCGGGGGGACTTATAGCAATCAGCCCCAGCATTTT.

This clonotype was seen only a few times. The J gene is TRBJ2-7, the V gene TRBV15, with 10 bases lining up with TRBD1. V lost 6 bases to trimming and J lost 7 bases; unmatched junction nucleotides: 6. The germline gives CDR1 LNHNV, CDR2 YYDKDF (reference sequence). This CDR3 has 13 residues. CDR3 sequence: CATRRQGAREQYF. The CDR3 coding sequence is TGTGCCACCAGAAGACAGGGGGCGCGGGAGCAGTACTTC.

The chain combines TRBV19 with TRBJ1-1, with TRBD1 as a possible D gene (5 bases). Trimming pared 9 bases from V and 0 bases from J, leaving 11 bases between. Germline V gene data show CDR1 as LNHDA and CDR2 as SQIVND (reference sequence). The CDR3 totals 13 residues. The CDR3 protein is CASRDHLNTEAFF. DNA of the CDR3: TGTGCCAGCCGGGACCACCTGAACACTGAAGCTTTCTTT. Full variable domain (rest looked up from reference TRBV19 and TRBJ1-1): DGGITQSPKYLFRKEGQNVTLSCEQNLNHDAMYWYRQDPGQGLRLIYYSQIVNDFQKGDIAEGYSVSREKKESFPLTVTSAQKNPTAFYLCASRDHLNTEAFFGQGTRLTVV.

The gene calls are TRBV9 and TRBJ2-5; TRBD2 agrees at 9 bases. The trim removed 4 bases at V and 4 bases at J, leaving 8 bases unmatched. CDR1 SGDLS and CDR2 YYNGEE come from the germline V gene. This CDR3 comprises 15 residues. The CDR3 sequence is CASSPREGIGETQYF. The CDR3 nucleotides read TGTGCCAGCAGCCCGCGGGAGGGGATTGGAGAGACCCAGTACTTC.

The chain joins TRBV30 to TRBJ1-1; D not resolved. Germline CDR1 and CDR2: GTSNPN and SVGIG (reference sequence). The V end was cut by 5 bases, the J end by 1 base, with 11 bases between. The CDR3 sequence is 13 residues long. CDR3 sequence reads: CAWLPGANTEAFF. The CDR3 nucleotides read TGTGCCTGGTTACCAGGAGCGAACACTGAAGCTTTCTTT.